A single sample gave rise to the 4 T cell receptor beta chains below, sequenced in a study of tumor and adjacent non-tumor tissue in lung cancer. RNA was extracted from bulk tissue without any cell sorting. The library came from three nested PCR rounds adapted from ARM-PCR protocols. TCRdb re-analysed the multiplex PCR reads in MiXCR, keeping a single row per CDR3 protein. The table lists over 85,000 distinct CDR3 sequences, nearly 85% of them singletons. Sequencing was carried out using lung tumor tissue. Source of these receptors: a man between 65 and 80 years old with non-small cell lung cancer.

This clonotype was counted at least ten times. The V and J genes are TRBV28 and TRBJ2-5, with 7 bases identical to TRBD1. The germline V gene encodes CDR1 MDHEN and CDR2 SYDVKM. V lost 5 bases and J lost 3; bases outside the gene matches: 3. The CDR3 has 13 amino acids. The CDR3 sequence: CASSQGTEETQYF. CDR3 coding DNA: TGTGCCAGCAGTCAAGGGACAGAAGAGACCCAGTACTTC.

The chain has TRBV2 and TRBJ1-1; D is unresolved. Trimming cost V 8 bases and J 4 bases, with 17 bases left between them. CDR3 length: 14 residues. CDR1 and CDR2 from the germline V gene are SNHLY and FYNNEI. In DNA, the CDR3 is TGTGCCAGCGCGGGTGGTTTATCGGGCACTGAAGCTTTCTTT. It is translated as CASAGGLSGTEAFF. Combining the CDR3 with reference TRBV2 and TRBJ1-1 gives the whole variable domain EPEVTQTPSHQVTQMGQEVILRCVPISNHLYFYWYRQILGQKVEFLVSFYNNEISEKSEIFDDQFSVERPDGSNFTLKIRSTKLEDSAMYFCASAGGLSGTEAFFGQGTRLTVV.

Points on this clonotype: An end of the junction differs from the germline gene, which may be a read error. The V gene is TRBV6-6, the J gene TRBJ1-4; D might be TRBD1 (5 bases). Germline CDR1 reads MNHNY; CDR2 reads SVGAGI (reference sequence). The CDR3 loop spans 14 amino acids. The CDR3 DNA reads as TGTACCACCATGGGACCGGTGACTATTGAAAAACTGTTTTTT. As protein: CTTMGPVTIEKLFF.

In regard to this clonotype: Its ends do not fully match the called genes, so a read error is possible. The chain uses TRBV11-2 and TRBJ1-1; maybe TRBD1 (5 bases). The CDR3 length is 14 residues. Per germline, CDR1 SGHAT and CDR2 FQNNGV. Written as DNA, the CDR3 is TGTGCAAGCAGCTTCGGTTGGGGCCGGACTGAAGCTTTCTTT. It is translated as CASSFGWGRTEAFF.